This T cell receptor (beta chain) was identified during a study of CD8+CD57+ T cells in acquired aplastic anemia. Study outcomes and limitations: Overlapping CD8+ CDR3 repertoires of patients and controls contained approximately 28 shared sequences.

There are 13 residues in the CDR3. The J segment lost 14 bases and the V segment lost 1 base, leaving 9 bases of the junction unmatched. Germline V gene sequence: CDR1 LGHDT, CDR2 YNNKEL (reference sequence). TCR beta VDJ and CDR3 profiling used genomic DNA as template. TCRdb used MiXCR to reprocess the reads, holding one entry per CDR3 protein. This table holds roughly 120,000 distinct CDR3 sequences, under 60% found once. The sequenced patients had an expansion of CD8+CD57+ cells seen by flow cytometry. In this sample, this clonotype turned up once. Its antigen is currently unknown. The source material was sorted CD4+, CD8+, or CD8+CD57+ T cells (not recorded which) from PBMCs. The receptor was isolated from a human donor with aplastic anemia. J is TRBJ2-3 and V is TRBV3-1; 7 nucleotides match TRBD2. The CDR3 loop is CASSQVLAGVRYF. The CDR3 DNA follows: TGTGCCAGCAGCCAAGTCCTCGCGGGGGTTCGGTATTTT.